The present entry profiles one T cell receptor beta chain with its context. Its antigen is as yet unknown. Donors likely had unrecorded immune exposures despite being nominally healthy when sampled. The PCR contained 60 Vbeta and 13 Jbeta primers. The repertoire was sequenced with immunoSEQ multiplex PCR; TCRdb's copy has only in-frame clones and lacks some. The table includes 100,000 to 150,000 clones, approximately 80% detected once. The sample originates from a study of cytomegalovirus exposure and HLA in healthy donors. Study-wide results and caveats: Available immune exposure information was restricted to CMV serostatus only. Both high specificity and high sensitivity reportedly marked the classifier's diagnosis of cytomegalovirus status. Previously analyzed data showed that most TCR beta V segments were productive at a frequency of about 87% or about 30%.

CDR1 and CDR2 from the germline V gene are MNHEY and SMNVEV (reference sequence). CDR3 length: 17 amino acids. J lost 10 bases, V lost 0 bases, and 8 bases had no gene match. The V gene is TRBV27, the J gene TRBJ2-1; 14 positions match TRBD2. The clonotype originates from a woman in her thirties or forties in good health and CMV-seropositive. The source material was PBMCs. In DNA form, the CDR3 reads TGTGCCAGCAGTTTATCCGGACTAGCGGGAGGAGCACAGGAGCAGTTCTTC. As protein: CASSLSGLAGGAQEQFF.